These T cell receptor beta chains were read from a single sample in a study of shared clonotypes between healthy human individuals. Here immunoSEQ multiplex PCR was the method, and the copy in TCRdb shows in-frame clones only, minus some. Among millions of clones listed, over 85% were seen once. Sequencing was performed on naive CD8+ T cells sorted from blood. The receptors originated from a young man in good health. Both conserved end residues are trimmed from each CDR3.

>TRBV5-8|12|TRBJ1-5
ASSLAGLVQPQH
>TRBV2|10|TRBJ2-7
ASIGGGYEQY
>TRBV6-6|11|TRBJ1-2
ASRNREHYGYT
>TRBV11-2|13|TRBJ2-3
ASSLLVQGLDTQY
>TRBV7-6|13|TRBJ2-7
ASSLGGTGGYEQY
>TRBV7-9|13|TRBJ2-7
ASSPGTGVFYEQY
>TRBV7-9|9|TRBJ1-2
ASSLDHGYT
>TRBV5-6|14|TRBJ2-7
ASSLGRSFSSYEQY
>TRBV15|11|TRBJ2-7
ATSSGQSYEQY
>TRBV5-4|13|TRBJ2-3
ASGPTGVSTDTQY
>TRBV7-9|15|TRBJ2-1
ASSLWYVTGGPNEQF
>TRBV6-5|12|TRBJ1-2
ASSYGIPGYGYT
>TRBV7-3|13|TRBJ2-3
ASSSPSESPDTQY
>TRBV13|11|TRBJ2-1
ASSLELAHEQF
>TRBV29-1|14|TRBJ2-7
SVVWQGATLSYEQY
>TRBV9|13|TRBJ2-3
ASSVGQGVTDTQY
>TRBV6-6|12|TRBJ2-7
ASSYMGDPYEQY
>TRBV6-5|13|TRBJ1-1
ASESGRAGNTEAF
>TRBV4-1|14|TRBJ2-7
ASSQGPGGGTYEQY
>TRBV7-9|10|TRBJ2-1
ASRGRMDEQF
>TRBV4-1|16|TRBJ2-7
ASSQATSGGLDSYEQY
>TRBV5-6|15|TRBJ2-6
ASSLGVVSSGANVLT
>TRBV27|12|TRBJ1-1
ASSYGTGLTEAF
>TRBV20-1|9|TRBJ2-1
SARDEAEQF
>TRBV19|11|TRBJ2-7
ASSPGGPYEQY
>TRBV7-9|15|TRBJ1-1
ASSLVLVVSGDTEAF
>TRBV27|14|TRBJ2-7
ASSLYRTNPSYEQY
>TRBV27|11|TRBJ1-2
ASSGQDSYGYT
>TRBV2|10|TRBJ2-7
ASSLAAYEQY
>TRBV11-2|12|TRBJ2-7
ASSPGTGAYEQY
>TRBV7-9|16|TRBJ1-6
ASSGTGQRLSYNSPLH
>TRBV27|12|TRBJ1-5
ASSETGGNQPQH
>TRBV6-5|11|TRBJ2-7
ASSYLRGGDQC
>TRBV7-9|16|TRBJ2-1
ASTDGGAVWGHGNEQF
>TRBV19|19|TRBJ2-4
ASSQTPWTSGQESAKNIQY
>TRBV14|13|TRBJ2-3
ASSQDLVGAPTQY
>TRBV6-1|11|TRBJ2-7
ASRETATYEQY
>TRBV6-5|13|TRBJ2-1
ASSYLTESYNEQF
>TRBV7-9|10|TRBJ1-1
ASSFGTYEAF
>TRBV7-9|13|TRBJ2-6
ASSVLGSGANVLT
>TRBV25-1|12|TRBJ2-7
ASSDPLVKSEQY
>TRBV28|13|TRBJ2-7
ASSLTGGPYYEQY
>TRBV9|12|TRBJ2-7
ASSVGRVSYEQY
>TRBV13|11|TRBJ2-7
ASSLGGLDEQY